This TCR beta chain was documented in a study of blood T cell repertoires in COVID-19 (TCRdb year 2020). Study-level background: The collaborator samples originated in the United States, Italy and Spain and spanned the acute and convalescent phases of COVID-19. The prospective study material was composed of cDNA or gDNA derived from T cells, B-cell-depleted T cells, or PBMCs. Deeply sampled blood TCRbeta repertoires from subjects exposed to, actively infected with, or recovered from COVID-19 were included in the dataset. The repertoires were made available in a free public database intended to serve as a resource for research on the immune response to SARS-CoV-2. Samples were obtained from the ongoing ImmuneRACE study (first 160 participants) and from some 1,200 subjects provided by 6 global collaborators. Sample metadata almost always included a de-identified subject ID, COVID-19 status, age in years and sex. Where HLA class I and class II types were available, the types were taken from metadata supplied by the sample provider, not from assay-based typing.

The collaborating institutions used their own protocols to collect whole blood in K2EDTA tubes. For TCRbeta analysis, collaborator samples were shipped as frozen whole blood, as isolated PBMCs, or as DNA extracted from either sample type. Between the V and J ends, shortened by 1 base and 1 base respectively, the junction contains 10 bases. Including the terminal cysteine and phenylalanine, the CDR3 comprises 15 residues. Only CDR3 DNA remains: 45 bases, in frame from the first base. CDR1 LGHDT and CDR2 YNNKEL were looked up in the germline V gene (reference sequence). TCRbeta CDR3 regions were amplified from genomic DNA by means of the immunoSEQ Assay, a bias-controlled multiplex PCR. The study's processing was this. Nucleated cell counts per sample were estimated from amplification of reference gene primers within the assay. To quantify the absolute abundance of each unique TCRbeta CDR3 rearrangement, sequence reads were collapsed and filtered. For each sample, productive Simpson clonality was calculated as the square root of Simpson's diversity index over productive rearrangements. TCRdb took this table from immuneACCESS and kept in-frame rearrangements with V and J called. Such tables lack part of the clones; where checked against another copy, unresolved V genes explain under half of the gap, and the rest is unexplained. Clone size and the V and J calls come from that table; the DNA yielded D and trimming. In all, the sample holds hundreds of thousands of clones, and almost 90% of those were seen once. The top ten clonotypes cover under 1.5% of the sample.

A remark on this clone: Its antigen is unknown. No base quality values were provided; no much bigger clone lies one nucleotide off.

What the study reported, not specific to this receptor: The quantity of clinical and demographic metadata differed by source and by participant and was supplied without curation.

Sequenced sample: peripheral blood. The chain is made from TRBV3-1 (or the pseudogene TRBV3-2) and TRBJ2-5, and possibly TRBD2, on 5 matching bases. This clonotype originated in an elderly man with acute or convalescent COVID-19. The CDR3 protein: CASSQVRATQETQYF. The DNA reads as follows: TGTGCCAGCAGCCAAGTGAGGGCAACCCAAGAGACCCAGTACTTC.